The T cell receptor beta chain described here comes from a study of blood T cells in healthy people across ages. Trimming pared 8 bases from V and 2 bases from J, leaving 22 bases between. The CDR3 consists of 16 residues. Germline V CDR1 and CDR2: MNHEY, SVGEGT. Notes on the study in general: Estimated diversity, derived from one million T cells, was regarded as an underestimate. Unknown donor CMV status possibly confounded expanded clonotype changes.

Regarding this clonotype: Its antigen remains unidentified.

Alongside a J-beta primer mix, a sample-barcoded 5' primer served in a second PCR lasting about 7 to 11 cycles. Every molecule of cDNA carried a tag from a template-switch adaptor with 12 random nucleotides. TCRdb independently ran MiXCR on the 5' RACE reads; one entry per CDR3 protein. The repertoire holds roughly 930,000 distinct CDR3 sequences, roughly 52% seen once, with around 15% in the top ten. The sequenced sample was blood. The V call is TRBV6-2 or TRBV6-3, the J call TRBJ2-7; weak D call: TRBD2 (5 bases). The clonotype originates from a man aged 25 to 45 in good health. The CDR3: CASHPMVGEVTYEQYF. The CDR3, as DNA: TGTGCCAGCCATCCGATGGTGGGAGAAGTCACCTACGAGCAGTACTTC.